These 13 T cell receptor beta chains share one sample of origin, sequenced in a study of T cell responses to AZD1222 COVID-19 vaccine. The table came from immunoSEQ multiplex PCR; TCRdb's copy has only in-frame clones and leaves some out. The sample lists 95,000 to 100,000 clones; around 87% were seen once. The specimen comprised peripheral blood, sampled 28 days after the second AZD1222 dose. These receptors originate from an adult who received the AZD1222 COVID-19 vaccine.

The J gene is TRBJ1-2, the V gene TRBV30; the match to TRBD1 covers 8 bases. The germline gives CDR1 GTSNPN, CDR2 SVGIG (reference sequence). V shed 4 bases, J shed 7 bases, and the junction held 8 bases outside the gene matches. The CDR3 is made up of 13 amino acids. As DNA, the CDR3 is TGTGCCTGGACCGGACAGGGTGCGACTGGCTACACCTTC. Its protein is CAWTGQGATGYTF.

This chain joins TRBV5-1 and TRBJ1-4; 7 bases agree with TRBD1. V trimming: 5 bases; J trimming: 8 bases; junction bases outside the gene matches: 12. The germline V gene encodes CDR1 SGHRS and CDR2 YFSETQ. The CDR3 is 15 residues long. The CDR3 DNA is TGCGCCAGCAGTTATTCGACCTCGACAGGGGAAAAACTGTTTTTT. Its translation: CASSYSTSTGEKLFF.

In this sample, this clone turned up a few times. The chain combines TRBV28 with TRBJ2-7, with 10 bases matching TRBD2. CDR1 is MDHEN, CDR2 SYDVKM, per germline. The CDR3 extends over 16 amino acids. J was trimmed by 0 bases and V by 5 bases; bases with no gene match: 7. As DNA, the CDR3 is TGTGCCAGCAGTGGGCACATAGCGGGAGGCTCCTACGAGCAGTACTTC. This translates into CASSGHIAGGSYEQYF.

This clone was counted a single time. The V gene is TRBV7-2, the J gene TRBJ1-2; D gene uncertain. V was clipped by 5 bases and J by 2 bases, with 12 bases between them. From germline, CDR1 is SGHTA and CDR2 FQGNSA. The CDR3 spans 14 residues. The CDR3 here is CASSPAVVNYGYTF. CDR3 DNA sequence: TGTGCCAGCAGCCCAGCGGTAGTAAACTATGGCTACACCTTC.

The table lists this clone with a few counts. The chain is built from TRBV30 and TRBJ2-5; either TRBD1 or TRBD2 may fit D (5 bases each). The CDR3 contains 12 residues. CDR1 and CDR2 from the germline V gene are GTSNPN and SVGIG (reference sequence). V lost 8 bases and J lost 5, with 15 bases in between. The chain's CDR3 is CARAGTRETQYF. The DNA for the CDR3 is TGTGCCCGGGCAGGGACGAGGGAGACCCAGTACTTC.

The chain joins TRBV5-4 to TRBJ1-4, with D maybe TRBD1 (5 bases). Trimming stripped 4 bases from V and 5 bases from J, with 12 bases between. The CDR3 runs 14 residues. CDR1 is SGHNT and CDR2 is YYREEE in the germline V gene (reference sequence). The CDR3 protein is CASSPAGGNEKLFF. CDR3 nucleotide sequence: TGTGCCAGCAGCCCCGCGGGGGGAAATGAAAAACTGTTTTTT.

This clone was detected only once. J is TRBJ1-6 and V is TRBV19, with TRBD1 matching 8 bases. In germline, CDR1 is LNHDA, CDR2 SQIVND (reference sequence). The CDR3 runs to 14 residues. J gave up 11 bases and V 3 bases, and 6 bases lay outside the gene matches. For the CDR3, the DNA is TGTGCCAGTAGTATTCGGACAGGGCTTCCACCCCTCCACTTT. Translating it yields CASSIRTGLPPLHF.

CDR3 DNA sequence: TGTGCCAGCAGCATTATACTCCGGTCGAAAAGGACAGGGGCAATCGACGAGCAGTACTTC. Protein sequence: CASSIILRSKRTGAIDEQYF. The genes are TRBV21-1 and TRBJ2-7; the DNA was not used to check the table's D call, TRBD1. TRBV21-1 has pseudogene status. The CDR3 contains 20 residues.

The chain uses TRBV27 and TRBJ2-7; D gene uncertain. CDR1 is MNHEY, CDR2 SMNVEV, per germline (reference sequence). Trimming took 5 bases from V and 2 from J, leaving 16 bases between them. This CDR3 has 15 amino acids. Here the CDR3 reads CASSARGYQPYEQYF. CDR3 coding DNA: TGTGCCAGCAGTGCCCGAGGTTATCAGCCCTACGAGCAGTACTTC.

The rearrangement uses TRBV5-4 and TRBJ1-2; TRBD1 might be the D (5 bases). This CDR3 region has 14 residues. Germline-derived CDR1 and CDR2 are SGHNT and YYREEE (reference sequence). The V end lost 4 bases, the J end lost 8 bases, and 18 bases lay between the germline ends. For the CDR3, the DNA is TGTGCCAGCAGCGTTCCGGGACGAGAAGGAGGCTACACCTTC. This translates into CASSVPGREGGYTF.

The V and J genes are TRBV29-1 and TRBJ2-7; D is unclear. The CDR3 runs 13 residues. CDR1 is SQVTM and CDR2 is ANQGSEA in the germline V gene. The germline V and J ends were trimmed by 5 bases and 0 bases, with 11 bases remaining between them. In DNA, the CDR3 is TGCAGCGTTCTCAAGCCTTACTCCTACGAGCAGTACTTC. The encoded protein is CSVLKPYSYEQYF.

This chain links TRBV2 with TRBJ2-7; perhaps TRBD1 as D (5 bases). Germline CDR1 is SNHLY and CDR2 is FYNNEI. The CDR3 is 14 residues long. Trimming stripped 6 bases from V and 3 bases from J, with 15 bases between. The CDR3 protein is CASRMSGAIYEQYF. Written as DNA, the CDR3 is TGTGCCAGCAGGATGAGTGGGGCCATCTACGAGCAGTACTTC.

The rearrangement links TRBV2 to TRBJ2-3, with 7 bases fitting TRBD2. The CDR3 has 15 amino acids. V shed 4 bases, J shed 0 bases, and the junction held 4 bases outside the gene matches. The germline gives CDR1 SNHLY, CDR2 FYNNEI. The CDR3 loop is CASSGPGLSTDTQYF. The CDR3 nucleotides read TGTGCCAGCAGTGGACCGGGACTAAGCACAGATACGCAGTATTTT.